The next 3 T cell receptor beta chains were all read from a single sample in a study of radiation and T cells in renal cell carcinoma. As to time point: blood 2 weeks post-SBRT. Treatment noted: 15 Gy SBRT to primary tumor, nephrectomy 4 weeks later. Assay: immunoSEQ multiplex PCR; the TCRdb copy retains only in-frame clones and omits some. The sample includes 160,000 or so clones, about 87% of them seen just once. This specimen was blood, taken from a patient whose treatment included radiotherapy and nephrectomy. These receptors were obtained from a woman in her fifties or sixties with renal cell carcinoma.

This clone was counted a single time. The V gene is TRBV6-6, the J gene TRBJ2-2; the match to TRBD1 covers 8 bases. Germline V gene data show CDR1 as MNHNY and CDR2 as SVGAGI (reference sequence). The V and J ends lost 7 bases and 0 bases, in that order; junction bases with no gene match: 4. The CDR3 sequence is 15 residues long. DNA for the CDR3: TGTGCCAGCATCAGACAGGGGTCGAACACCGGGGAGCTGTTTTTT. Translated: CASIRQGSNTGELFF.

For the CDR3, the DNA is TGTGCCTGGAGTTATGGGACGACTGGGGGCTACACCTTC. Amino acids: CAWSYGTTGGYTF. V gene TRBV30 combines with J gene TRBJ1-2, with D perhaps TRBD1 (5 bases). Trimming pared 2 bases from V and 8 bases from J, leaving 15 bases between. CDR3 length: 13 residues. Germline CDR1 GTSNPN, CDR2 SVGIG (reference sequence).

This chain joins TRBV15 and TRBJ2-1; TRBD1 agrees at 8 bases. This CDR3 has 15 residues. With V trimmed by 1 base and J by 7 bases, 6 bases remained unmatched. Germline V CDR1 and CDR2: LNHNV, YYDKDF (reference sequence). Here the CDR3 reads CATSRVRTGLNEQFF. As DNA, the CDR3 is TGTGCCACCAGCAGAGTACGGACAGGGTTGAATGAGCAGTTCTTC.